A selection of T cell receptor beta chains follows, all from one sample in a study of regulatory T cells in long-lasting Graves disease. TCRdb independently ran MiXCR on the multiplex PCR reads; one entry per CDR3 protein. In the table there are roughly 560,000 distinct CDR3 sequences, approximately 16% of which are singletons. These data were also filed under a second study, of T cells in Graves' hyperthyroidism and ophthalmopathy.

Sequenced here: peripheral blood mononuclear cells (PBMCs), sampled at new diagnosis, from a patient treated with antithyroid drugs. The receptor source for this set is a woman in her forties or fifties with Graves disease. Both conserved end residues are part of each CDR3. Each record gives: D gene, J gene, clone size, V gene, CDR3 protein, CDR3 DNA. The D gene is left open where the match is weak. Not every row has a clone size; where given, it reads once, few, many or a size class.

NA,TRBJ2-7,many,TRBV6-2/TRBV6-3,CASSETIGYEQYF,TGTGCCAGCAGTGAGACTATCGGGTACGAGCAGTACTTC
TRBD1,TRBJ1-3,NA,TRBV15,CAISGGSGNTIYF,TGTGCCATTTCAGGGGGCTCAGGAAACACCATATATTTT
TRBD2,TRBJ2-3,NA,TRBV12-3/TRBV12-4,CASNTLRGGRDTQYF,TGTGCCAGCAATACGTTGCGGGGGGGCCGAGATACGCAGTATTTT
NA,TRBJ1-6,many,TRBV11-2,CASSLAGSSPLHF,TGTGCCAGCAGCTTAGCAGGGAGCTCACCCCTCCACTTT
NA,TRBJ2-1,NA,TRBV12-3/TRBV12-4,CASTRARNEQFF,TGTGCCAGCACCCGAGCGAGAAATGAGCAGTTCTTC
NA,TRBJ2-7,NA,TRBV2,CASNPYGEVYEQYF,TGTGCCAGCAACCCCTATGGGGAGGTCTACGAGCAGTACTTC
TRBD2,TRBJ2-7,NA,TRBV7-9,CASSGGLAGNEQYF,TGTGCCAGCAGTGGAGGACTAGCTGGCAATGAGCAGTACTTC
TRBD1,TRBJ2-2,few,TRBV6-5,CASSYSIIGLGQGYTGELFF,TGTGCCAGCAGTTACTCGATTATTGGTCTGGGACAGGGATACACCGGGGAGCTGTTTTTT
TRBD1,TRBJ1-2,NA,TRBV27,CASSLSAGTVNYGYTF,TGTGCCAGCAGTTTATCCGCCGGGACAGTCAACTATGGCTACACCTTC
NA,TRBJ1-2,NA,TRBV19,CASSIPGANYGYTF,TGTGCCAGTAGTATCCCCGGGGCTAACTATGGCTACACCTTC
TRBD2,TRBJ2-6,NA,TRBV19,CASSMGGTGANVLTF,TGTGCCAGTAGTATGGGGGGGACTGGGGCCAACGTCCTGACTTTC
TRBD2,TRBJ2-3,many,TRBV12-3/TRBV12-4,CASSLTGGRDTQYF,TGTGCCAGCAGCCTCACGGGGGGGAGGGATACGCAGTATTTT
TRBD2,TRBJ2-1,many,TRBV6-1,CASSEGLAYSSANEQFF,TGTGCCAGCAGTGAAGGACTAGCGTATTCTTCCGCCAATGAGCAGTTCTTC
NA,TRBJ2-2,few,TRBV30,CAWWSGFANTGELFF,TGTGCCTGGTGGTCAGGGTTCGCGAACACCGGGGAGCTGTTTTTT
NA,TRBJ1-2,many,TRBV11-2,CASSSHGQAGYTF,TGTGCCAGCAGCTCCCACGGTCAGGCTGGCTACACCTTC
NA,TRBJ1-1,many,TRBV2,CASSDVGGKTEAFF,TGTGCCAGCAGTGACGTTGGGGGGAAAACTGAAGCTTTCTTT
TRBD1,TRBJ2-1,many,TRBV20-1,CSAWGQGQNNEQFF,TGCAGTGCTTGGGGACAGGGACAGAACAATGAGCAGTTCTTC
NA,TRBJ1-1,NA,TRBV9,CASSIGHMNTEAFF,TGTGCCAGCAGCATTGGACATATGAACACTGAAGCTTTCTTT
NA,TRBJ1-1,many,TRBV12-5,CASGLGYGYMNTEAFF,TGTGCTAGTGGTTTGGGCTACGGATACATGAACACTGAAGCTTTCTTT
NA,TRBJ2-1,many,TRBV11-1,CASSLGSDSYNEQFF,TGTGCCAGCAGCTTGGGGTCTGACTCCTACAATGAGCAGTTCTTC
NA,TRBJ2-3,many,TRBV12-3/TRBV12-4,CASTLIGRGVPSTDTQYF,TGTGCCAGCACCCTCATCGGCAGAGGGGTTCCTAGCACAGATACGCAGTATTTT
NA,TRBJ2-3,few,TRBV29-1,CSVEWGRTDTQYF,TGCAGCGTTGAATGGGGGCGGACAGATACGCAGTATTTT
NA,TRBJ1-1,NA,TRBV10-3,CATVRTGAMNTEAFF,TGTGCCACCGTGAGGACGGGGGCGATGAACACTGAAGCTTTCTTT
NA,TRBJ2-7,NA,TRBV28,CASRGGAASSYEQYF,TGTGCCAGCAGAGGGGGGGCGGCTAGCTCCTACGAGCAGTACTTC
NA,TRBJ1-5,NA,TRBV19,CASSIVARFSYSNQPQHF,TGTGCCAGTAGTATCGTCGCGCGGTTCTCTTATAGCAATCAGCCCCAGCATTTT
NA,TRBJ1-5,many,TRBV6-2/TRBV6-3,CASKPSFKGLSNQPQHF,TGTGCCAGCAAACCCTCATTTAAGGGACTTAGCAATCAGCCCCAGCATTTT
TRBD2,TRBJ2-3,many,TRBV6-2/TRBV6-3,CASSSDGLAPSTDTQYF,TGTGCCAGCAGCTCCGACGGACTAGCCCCAAGCACAGATACGCAGTATTTT
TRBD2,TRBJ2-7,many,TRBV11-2,CASSLEYVAGISYEQYF,TGTGCCAGCAGCTTAGAGTACGTAGCGGGGATCTCCTACGAGCAGTACTTC
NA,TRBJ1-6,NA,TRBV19,CASSTLGGSNSPLHF,TGTGCCAGTAGTACCCTGGGGGGTAGTAATTCACCCCTCCACTTT
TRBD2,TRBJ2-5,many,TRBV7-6,CASKAGDQETQYF,TGTGCCAGCAAAGCGGGGGATCAAGAGACCCAGTACTTC
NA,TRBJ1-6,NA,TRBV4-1,CASSQAPPRSYNSPLHF,TGCGCCAGCAGCCAAGCTCCGCCGCGGTCCTATAATTCACCCCTCCACTTT
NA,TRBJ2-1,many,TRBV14,CASSRTVEQFF,TGTGCCAGCAGTCGGACAGTGGAGCAGTTCTTC
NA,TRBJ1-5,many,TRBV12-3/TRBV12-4,CASSLPPQPQHF,TGTGCCAGCAGTTTACCCCCTCAGCCCCAGCATTTT
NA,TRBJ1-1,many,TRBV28,CASSFSLFGNTEAFF,TGTGCCAGCAGTTTTTCATTGTTTGGGAACACTGAAGCTTTCTTT
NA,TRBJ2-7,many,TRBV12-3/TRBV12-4,CASTLQGYEQYF,TGTGCCAGCACCCTTCAGGGTTACGAGCAGTACTTC